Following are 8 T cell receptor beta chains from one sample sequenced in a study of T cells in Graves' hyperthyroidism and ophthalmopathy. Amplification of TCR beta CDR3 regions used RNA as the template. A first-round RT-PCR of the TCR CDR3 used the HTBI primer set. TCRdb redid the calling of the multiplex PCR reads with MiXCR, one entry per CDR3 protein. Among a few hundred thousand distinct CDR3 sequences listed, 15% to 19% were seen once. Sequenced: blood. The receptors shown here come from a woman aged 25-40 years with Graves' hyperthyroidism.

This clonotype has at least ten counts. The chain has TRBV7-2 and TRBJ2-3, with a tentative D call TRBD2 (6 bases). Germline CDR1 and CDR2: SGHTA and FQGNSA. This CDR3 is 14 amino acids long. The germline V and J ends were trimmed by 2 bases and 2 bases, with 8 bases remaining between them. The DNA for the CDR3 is TGTGCCAGCAGCTTACGCGGGACCACAGATACGCAGTATTTT. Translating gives CASSLRGTTDTQYF.

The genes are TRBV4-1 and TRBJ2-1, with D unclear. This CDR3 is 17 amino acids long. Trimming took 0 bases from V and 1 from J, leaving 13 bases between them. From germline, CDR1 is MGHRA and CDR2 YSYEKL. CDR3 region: CASSQERWAKSYNEQFF. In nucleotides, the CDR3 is TGCGCCAGCAGCCAAGAGAGATGGGCGAAATCCTACAATGAGCAGTTCTTC.

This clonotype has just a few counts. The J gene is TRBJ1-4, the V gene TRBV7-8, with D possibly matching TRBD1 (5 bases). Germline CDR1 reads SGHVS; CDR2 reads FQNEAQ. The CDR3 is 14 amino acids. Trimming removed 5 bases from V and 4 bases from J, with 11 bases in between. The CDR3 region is CASSDSRFNEKLFF. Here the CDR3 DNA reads TGTGCCAGCAGCGACAGCCGCTTTAATGAAAAACTGTTTTTT.

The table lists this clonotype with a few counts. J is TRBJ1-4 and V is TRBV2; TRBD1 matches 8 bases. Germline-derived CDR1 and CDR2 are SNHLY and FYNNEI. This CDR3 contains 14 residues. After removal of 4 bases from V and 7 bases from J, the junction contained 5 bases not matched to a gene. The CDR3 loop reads CASSGTGRSEKLFF. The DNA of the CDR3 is TGTGCCAGCAGTGGGACAGGGCGGAGTGAAAAACTGTTTTTT.

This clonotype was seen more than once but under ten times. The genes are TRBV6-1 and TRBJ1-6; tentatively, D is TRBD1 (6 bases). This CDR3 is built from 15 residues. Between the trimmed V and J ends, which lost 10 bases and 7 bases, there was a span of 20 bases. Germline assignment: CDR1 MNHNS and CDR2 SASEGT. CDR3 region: CATKTAGVRNSPLHF. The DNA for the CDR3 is TGTGCCACCAAAACCGCAGGGGTTCGGAATTCACCCCTCCACTTT.

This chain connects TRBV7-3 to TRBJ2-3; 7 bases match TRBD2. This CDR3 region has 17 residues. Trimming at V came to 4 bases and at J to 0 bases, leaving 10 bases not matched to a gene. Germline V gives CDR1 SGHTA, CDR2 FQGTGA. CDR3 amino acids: CASSYRPSGSSTDTQYF. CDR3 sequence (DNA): TGTGCCAGCAGCTACCGCCCTAGCGGAAGTAGCACAGATACGCAGTATTTT.

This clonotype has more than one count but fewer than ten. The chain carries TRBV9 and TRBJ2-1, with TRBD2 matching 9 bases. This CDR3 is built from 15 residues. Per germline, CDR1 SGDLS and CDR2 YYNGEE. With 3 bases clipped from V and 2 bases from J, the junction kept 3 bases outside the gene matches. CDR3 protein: CASSAGLATYNEQFF. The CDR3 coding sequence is TGTGCCAGCAGCGCAGGACTAGCGACCTACAATGAGCAGTTCTTC.

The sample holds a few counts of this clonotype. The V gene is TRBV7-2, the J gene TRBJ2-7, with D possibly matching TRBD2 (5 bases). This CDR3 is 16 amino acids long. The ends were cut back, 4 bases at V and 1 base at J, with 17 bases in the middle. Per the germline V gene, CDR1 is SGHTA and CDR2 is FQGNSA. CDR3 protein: CASSYIVSGISYEQYF. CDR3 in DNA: TGTGCCAGCAGCTACATCGTATCGGGGATTTCCTACGAGCAGTACTTC.